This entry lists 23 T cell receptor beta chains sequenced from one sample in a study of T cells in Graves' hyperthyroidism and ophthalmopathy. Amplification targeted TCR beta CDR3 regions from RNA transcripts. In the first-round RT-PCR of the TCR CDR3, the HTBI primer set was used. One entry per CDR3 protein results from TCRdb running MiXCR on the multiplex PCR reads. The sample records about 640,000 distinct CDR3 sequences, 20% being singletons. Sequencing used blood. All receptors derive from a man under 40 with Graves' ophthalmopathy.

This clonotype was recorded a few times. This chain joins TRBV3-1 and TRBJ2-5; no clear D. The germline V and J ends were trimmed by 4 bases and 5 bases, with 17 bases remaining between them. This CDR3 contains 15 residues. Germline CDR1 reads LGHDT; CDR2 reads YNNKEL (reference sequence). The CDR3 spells CASSRGRSHFETQYF. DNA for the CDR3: TGTGCCAGCAGCCGTGGAAGGAGCCATTTTGAGACCCAGTACTTC.

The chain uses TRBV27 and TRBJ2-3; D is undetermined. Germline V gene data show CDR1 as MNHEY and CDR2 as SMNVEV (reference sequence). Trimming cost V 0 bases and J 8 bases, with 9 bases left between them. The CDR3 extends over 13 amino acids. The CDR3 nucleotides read TGTGCCAGCAGTTTATCGTTGGGTGGTACGCAGTATTTT. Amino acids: CASSLSLGGTQYF.

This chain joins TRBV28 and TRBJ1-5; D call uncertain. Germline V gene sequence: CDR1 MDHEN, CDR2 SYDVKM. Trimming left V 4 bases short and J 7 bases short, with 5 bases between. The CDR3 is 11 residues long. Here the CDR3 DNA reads TGTGCCAGCAGTTCTACGCAGCCCCAGCATTTT. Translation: CASSSTQPQHF.

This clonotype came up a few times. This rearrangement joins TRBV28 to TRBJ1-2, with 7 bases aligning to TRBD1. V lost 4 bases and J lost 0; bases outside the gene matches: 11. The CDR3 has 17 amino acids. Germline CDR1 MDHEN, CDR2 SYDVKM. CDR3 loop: CASSSGTGAPANYGYTF. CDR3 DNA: TGTGCCAGCAGTTCGGGAACAGGGGCCCCAGCTAACTATGGCTACACCTTC.

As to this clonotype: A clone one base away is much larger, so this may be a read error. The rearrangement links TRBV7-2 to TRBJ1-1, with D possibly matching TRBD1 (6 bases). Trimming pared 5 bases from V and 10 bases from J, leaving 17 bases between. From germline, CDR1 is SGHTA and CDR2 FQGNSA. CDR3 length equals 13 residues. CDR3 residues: CASSRGQKGAAFF. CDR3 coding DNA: TGTGCCAGCAGCCGGGGACAAAAAGGGGCAGCTTTCTTT.

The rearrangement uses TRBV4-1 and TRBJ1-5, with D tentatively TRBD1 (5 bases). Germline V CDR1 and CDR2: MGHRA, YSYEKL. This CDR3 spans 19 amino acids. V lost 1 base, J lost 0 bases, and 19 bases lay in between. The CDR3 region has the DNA TGCGCCAGCAGCCAAGTGATTAGCCAGGGCGGGAATAGCAATCAGCCCCAGCATTTT. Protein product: CASSQVISQGGNSNQPQHF.

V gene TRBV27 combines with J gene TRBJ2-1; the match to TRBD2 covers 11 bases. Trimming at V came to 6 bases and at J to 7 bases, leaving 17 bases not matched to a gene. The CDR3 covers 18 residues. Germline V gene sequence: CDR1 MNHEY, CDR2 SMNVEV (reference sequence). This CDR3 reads CASSPGQVFTSGRNEQFF. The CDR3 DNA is TGTGCCAGCAGCCCGGGACAGGTGTTTACTAGCGGGAGAAATGAGCAGTTCTTC.

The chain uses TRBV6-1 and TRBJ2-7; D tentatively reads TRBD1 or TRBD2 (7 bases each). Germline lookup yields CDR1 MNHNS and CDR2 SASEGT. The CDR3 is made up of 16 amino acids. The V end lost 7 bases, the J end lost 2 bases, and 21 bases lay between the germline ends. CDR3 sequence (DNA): TGTGCCAGCAATCGGGACAGCGGGACTCCTGCCTACGAGCAGTACTTC. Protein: CASNRDSGTPAYEQYF.

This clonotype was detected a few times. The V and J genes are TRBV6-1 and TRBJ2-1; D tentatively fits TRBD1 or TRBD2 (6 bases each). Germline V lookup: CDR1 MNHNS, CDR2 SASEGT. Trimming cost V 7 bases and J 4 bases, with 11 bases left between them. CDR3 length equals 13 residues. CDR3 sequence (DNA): TGTGCCAGCATGAGGGGGGTATACAATGAGCAGTTCTTC. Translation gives CASMRGVYNEQFF.

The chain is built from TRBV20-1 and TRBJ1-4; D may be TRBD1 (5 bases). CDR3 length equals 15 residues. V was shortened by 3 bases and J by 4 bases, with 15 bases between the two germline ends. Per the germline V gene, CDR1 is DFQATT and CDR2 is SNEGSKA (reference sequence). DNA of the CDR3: TGCAGTGCTAGCCCGATTACAGGATTTAATGAAAAACTGTTTTTT. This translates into CSASPITGFNEKLFF.

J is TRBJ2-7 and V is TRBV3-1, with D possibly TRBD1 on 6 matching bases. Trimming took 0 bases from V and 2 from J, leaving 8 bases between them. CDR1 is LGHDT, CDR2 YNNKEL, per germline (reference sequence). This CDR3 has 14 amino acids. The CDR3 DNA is TGTGCCAGCAGCCAAGACGGACAGACCTACGAGCAGTACTTC. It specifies CASSQDGQTYEQYF.

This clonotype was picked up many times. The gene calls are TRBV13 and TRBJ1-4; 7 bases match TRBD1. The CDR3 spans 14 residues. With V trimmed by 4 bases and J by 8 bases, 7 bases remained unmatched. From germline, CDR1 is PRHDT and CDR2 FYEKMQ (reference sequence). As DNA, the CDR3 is TGTGCCAGCAGCTCGTCCGGGACAGCGGAAAAACTGTTTTTT. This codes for CASSSSGTAEKLFF.

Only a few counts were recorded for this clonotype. This CDR3 is CASSSPHTSGGVSSYNEQFF. DNA of the CDR3: TGTGCCAGCAGTTCTCCCCATACTAGCGGGGGGGTGAGCTCCTACAATGAGCAGTTCTTC. This chain connects TRBV12-3 or TRBV12-4 to TRBJ2-1; 13 bases align to TRBD2. The CDR3 covers 20 residues. The J segment lost 0 bases and the V segment lost 4 bases, leaving 12 bases of the junction unmatched.

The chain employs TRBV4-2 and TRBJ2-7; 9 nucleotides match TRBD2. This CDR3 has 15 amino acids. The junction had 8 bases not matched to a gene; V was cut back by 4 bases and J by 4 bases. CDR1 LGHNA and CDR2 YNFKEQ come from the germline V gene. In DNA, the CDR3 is TGTGCCAGCAGCCCCGCTAGCGGGATGGCTTACGAGCAGTACTTC. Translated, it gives CASSPASGMAYEQYF.

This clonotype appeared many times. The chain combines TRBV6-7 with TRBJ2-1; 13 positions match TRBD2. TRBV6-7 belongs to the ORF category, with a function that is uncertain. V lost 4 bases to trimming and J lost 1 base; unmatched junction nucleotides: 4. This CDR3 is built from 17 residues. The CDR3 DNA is TGTGCCAGCAGTTTCCCACTAGCGGGAGGGTCCTACAATGAGCAGTTCTTC. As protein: CASSFPLAGGSYNEQFF.

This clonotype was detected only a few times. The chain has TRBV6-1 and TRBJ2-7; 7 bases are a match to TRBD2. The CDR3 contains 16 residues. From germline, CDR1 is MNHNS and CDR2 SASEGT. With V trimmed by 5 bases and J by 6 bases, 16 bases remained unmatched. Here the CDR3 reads CASSYSGREAPFEQYF. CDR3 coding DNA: TGTGCCAGCAGTTACAGCGGACGGGAGGCTCCATTCGAGCAGTACTTC.

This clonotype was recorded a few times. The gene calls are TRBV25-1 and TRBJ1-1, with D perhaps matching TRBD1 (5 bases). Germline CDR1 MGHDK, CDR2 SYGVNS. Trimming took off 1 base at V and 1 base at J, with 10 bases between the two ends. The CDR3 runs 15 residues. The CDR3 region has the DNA TGTGCCAGCAGTGAATTGAAAGGGGCGAACACTGAAGCTTTCTTT. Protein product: CASSELKGANTEAFF. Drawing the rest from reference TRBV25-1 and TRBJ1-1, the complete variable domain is EADIYQTPRYLVIGTGKKITLECSQTMGHDKMYWYQQDPGMELHLIHYSYGVNSTEKGDLSSESTVSRIRTEHFPLTLESARPSHTSQYLCASSELKGANTEAFFGQGTRLTVV.

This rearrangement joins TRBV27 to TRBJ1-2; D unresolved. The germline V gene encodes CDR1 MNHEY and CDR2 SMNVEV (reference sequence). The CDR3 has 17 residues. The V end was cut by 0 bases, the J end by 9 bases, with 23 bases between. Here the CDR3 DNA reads TGTGCCAGCAGTTTATCCATACGCTCTGACGGACGCGAAAGCTACACCTTC. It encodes CASSLSIRSDGRESYTF.

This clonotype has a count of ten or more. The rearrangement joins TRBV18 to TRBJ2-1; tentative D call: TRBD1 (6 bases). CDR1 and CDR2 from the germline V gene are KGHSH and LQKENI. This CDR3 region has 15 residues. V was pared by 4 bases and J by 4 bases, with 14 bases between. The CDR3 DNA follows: TGTGCCAGCTCACAGAGTTTAGGGGGATACAATGAGCAGTTCTTC. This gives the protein CASSQSLGGYNEQFF.

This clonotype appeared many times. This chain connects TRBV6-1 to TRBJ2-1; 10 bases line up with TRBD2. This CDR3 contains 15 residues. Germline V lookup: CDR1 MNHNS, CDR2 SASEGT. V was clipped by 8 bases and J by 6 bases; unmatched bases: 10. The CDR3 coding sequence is TGTGCCAGCCTCGCCCGGCTAGCGGGGGTCAATGAGCAGTTCTTC. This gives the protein CASLARLAGVNEQFF.

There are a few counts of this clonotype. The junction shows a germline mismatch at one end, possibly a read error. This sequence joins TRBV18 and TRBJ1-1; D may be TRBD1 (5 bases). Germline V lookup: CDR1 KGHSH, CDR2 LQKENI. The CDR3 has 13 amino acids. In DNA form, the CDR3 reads TGTGCCAGCTCACCACAGGGGAACTCTGAAGCTTTCTTT. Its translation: CASSPQGNSEAFF.

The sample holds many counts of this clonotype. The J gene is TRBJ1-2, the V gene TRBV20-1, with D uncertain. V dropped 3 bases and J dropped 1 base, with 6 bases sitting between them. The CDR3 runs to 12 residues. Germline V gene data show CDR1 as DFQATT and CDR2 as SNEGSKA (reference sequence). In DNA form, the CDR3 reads TGCAGTGCTAGCACTGGTAACTATGGCTACACCTTC. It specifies CSASTGNYGYTF.

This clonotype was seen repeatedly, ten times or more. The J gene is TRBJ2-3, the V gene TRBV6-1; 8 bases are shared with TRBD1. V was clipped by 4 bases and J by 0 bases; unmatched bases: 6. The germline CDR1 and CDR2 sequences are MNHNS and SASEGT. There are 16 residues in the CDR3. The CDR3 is CASSGGQDLSTDTQYF. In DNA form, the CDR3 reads TGTGCCAGCAGTGGGGGACAGGATCTTAGCACAGATACGCAGTATTTT.